This TCR beta chain was sequenced for a study of blood T cell repertoires in COVID-19. For the study at large: The origin of the acute and convalescent COVID-19 samples was the United States, Italy and Spain.

Here immunoSEQ multiplex PCR was the method, and the copy in TCRdb shows in-frame clones only, minus some. The sample consists of 90,000 to 130,000 clones, around four fifths of them appearing once. The CDR3 loop spans 11 amino acids. V dropped 8 bases and J dropped 3; count of bases not matched to a gene: 0. Germline V CDR1 and CDR2: MDHEN, SYDVKM. Input material: peripheral blood. The sequence was collected from a man in his 70s with acute or convalescent COVID-19. The chain uses TRBV28 and TRBJ1-1, with 7 bases aligning to TRBD1. The CDR3 sequence: CASQGDTEAFF. The CDR3 nucleotides are TGTGCCAGCCAGGGGGACACTGAAGCTTTCTTT.